Below are 5 T cell receptor beta chains sequenced from a single sample in a study of cytomegalovirus exposure and HLA in healthy donors. PCR used 60 Vbeta primers and 13 Jbeta primers. TCRdb keeps only in-frame clones here, not all; method: immunoSEQ multiplex PCR. The sample contains more than 110,000 clones, around 81% of which appear only once. The sample consisted of PBMCs. The receptors derive from a man aged 45 to 65 in good health and CMV-seronegative.

CDR3 coding DNA: TGCAGCGTTGATAACAGTCGATGGGAGCAGTACTTC. It translates to CSVDNSRWEQYF. V is TRBV29-1 and J is TRBJ2-7; D uncertain. CDR3 size: 12 residues. Germline V CDR1 and CDR2: SQVTM, ANQGSEA. The ends were cut back, 3 bases at V and 7 bases at J, with 13 bases in the middle.

The sample holds a few counts of this clone. The V call is TRBV7-6, the J call TRBJ1-3, with TRBD1 matching 8 bases. The trim removed 0 bases at V and 3 bases at J, leaving 13 bases unmatched. The CDR3 loop spans 19 amino acids. The germline CDR1 and CDR2 sequences are SGHVS and FNYEAQ. CDR3 residues: CASSLARDRSKPGGNTIYF. In DNA, the CDR3 is TGTGCCAGCAGCTTAGCCCGGGACAGGTCTAAACCGGGTGGAAACACCATATATTTT.

The rearrangement uses TRBV5-1 and TRBJ2-5, with 7 nucleotides matching TRBD1. CDR1 is SGHRS, CDR2 YFSETQ, per germline. This CDR3 is 15 amino acids long. Trimming at V came to 0 bases and at J to 2 bases, leaving 4 bases not matched to a gene. The CDR3 loop is CASSLAGTVQETQYF. In nucleotides, the CDR3 is TGCGCCAGCAGCTTGGCCGGGACAGTACAAGAGACCCAGTACTTC.

This chain connects TRBV5-4 to TRBJ2-7; D is possibly TRBD2 (6 bases). CDR3 length: 15 residues. Germline loops: CDR1 SGHNT, CDR2 YYREEE (reference sequence). V was shortened by 4 bases and J by 1 base, with 15 bases between the two germline ends. The CDR3 coding sequence is TGTGCCAGCAGCCTCCGGGACTTCTCTTCCTACGAGCAGTACTTC. Translating gives CASSLRDFSSYEQYF.

The gene calls are TRBV6-1 and TRBJ2-5; tentative D call: TRBD2 (7 bases). Trimming removed 0 bases from V and 4 bases from J, with 12 bases in between. Germline-derived CDR1 and CDR2 are MNHNS and SASEGT. The CDR3 is made up of 15 amino acids. CDR3 sequence: CASSEAGGRLETQYF. The CDR3 region has the DNA TGTGCCAGCAGTGAAGCCGGGGGGCGCTTAGAGACCCAGTACTTC.